What follows is one TCR beta chain and its context. This entry comes from a study of blood T cells in healthy people across ages. Ranging in age from about 6 to 100, the donors were healthy Caucasian individuals from Russia. Approximately 9.2 milliliters was the volume of peripheral blood drawn from each donor. Primed by a sample-barcoded 5' primer and a J-beta primer mix, a second PCR proceeded for roughly 7 to 12 cycles. TCRdb re-analysed the 5' RACE reads in MiXCR, keeping a single row per CDR3 protein. The sample shows hundreds of thousands of distinct CDR3 sequences, roughly 58% of them seen only once. Trimming pared 1 base from V and 0 bases from J, leaving 7 bases between. The germline CDR1 and CDR2 sequences are LGHDT and YNNKEL (reference sequence). This CDR3 contains 14 residues.

The chain combines TRBV3-1 with TRBJ2-7; no clear D. Sequencing was done on a sample of blood. The sequence derives from a man aged 55 to 70 in good health. CDR3 sequence reads: CASSQVDRSYEQYF. In DNA, the CDR3 is TGTGCCAGCAGCCAAGTTGATCGCTCCTACGAGCAGTACTTC.